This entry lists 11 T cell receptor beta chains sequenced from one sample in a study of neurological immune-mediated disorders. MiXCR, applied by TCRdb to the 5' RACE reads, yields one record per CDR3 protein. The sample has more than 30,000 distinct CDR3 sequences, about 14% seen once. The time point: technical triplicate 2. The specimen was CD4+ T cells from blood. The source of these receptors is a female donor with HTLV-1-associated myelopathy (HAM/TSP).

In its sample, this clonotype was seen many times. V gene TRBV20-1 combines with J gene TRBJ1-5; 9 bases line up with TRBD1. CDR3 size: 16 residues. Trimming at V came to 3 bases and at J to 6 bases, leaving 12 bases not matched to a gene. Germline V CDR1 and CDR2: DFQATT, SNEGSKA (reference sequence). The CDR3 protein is CSASIKDRGKSQPQHF. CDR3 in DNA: TGCAGTGCTAGTATCAAGGACAGGGGCAAGAGTCAGCCCCAGCATTTT.

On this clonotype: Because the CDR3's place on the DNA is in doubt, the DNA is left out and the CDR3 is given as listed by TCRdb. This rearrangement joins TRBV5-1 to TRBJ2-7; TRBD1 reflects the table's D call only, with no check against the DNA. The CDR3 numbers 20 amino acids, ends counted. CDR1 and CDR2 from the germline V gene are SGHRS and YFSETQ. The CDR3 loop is CASSFYICSARTPGGREQYF.

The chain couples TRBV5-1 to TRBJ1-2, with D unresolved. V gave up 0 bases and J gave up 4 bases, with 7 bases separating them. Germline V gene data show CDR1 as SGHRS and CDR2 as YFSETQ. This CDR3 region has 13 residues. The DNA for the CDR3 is TGCGCCAGCAGCTTGGATTTGCCCTATGGCTACACCTTC. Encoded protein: CASSLDLPYGYTF.

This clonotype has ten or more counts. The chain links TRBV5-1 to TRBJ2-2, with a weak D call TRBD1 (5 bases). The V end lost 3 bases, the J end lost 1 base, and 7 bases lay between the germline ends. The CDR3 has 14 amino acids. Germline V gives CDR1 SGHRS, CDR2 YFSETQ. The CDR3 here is CASSSGQNTGELFF. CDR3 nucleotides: TGCGCCAGCAGCTCCGGACAGAACACCGGGGAGCTGTTTTTT. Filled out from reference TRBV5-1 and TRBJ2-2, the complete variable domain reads KAGVTQTPRYLIKTRGQQVTLSCSPISGHRSVSWYQQTPGQGLQFLFEYFSETQRNKGNFPGRFSGRQFSNSRSEMNVSTLELGDSALYLCASSSGQNTGELFFGEGSRLTVL.

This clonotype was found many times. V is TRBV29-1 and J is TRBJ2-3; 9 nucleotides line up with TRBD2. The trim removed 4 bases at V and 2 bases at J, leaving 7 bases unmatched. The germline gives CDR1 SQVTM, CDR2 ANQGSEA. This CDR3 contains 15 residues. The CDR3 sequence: CSVGGLAGLTDTQYF. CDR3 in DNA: TGCAGCGTTGGGGGGCTAGCGGGACTCACAGATACGCAGTATTTT.

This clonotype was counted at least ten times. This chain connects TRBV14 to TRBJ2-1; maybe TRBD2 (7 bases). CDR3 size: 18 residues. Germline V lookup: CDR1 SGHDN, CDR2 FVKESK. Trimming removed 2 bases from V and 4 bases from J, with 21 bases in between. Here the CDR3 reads CASSQQPSSGGAYNEQFF. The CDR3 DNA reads TGTGCCAGCAGCCAACAGCCGTCATCGGGGGGCGCTTACAATGAGCAGTTCTTC. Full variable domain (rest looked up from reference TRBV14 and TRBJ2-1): EAGVTQFPSHSVIEKGQTVTLRCDPISGHDNLYWYRRVMGKEIKFLLHFVKESKQDESGMPNNRFLAERTGGTYSTLKVQPAELEDSGVYFCASSQQPSSGGAYNEQFFGPGTRLTVL.

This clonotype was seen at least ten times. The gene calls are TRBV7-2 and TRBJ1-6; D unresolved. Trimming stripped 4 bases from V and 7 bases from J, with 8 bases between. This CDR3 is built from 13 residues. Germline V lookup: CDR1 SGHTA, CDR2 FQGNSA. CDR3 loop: CASSYTQNSPLHF. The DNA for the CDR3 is TGTGCCAGCAGCTACACACAGAATTCACCCCTCCACTTT.

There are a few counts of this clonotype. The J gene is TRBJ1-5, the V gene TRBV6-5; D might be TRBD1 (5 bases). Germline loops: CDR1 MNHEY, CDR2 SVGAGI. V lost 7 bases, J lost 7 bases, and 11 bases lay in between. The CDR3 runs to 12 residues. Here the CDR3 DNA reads TGTGCCAGCACCTCAGAGGGGCAGCCCCAGCATTTT. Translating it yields CASTSEGQPQHF.

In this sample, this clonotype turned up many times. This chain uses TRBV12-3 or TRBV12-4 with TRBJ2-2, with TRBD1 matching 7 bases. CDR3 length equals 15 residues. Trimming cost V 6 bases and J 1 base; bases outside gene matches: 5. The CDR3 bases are TGTGCCAGCAGACCGACAGGGCGGAACACCGGGGAGCTGTTTTTT. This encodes CASRPTGRNTGELFF.

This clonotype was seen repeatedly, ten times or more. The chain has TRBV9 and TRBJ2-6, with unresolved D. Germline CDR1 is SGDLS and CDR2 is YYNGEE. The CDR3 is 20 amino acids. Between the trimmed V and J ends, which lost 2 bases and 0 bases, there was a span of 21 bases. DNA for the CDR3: TGTGCCAGCAGCGTCCCCTCTGGACGGAGCGTAAGCTCTGGGGCCAACGTCCTGACTTTC. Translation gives CASSVPSGRSVSSGANVLTF.

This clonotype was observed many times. The CDR3 reads CASSYSVVQGKRDQPQHF. The CDR3 bases are TGTGCCAGCAGTTACTCGGTAGTCCAGGGGAAAAGAGATCAGCCCCAGCATTTT. This chain links TRBV6-2 or TRBV6-3 with TRBJ1-5, with D possibly TRBD1 on 6 matching bases. The CDR3 contains 18 residues. The V gene lost 0 bases and the J gene lost 5 bases, with 20 bases spanning the gap. The germline CDR1 and CDR2 sequences are MNHEY and SVGEGT.